This T cell receptor (beta chain) was sequenced for a study of graft-versus-host responses after intestinal transplantation. Whole-study results and caveats: GvH clones appeared in recipient marrow, some first in ileum or blood.

Some clones are missing from TCRdb's copy, which holds only in-frame ones; the method was immunoSEQ multiplex PCR. The data show around 120,000 clones, just over 90% seen once. A word on this clone: Its antigen is unidentified.

This clonotype was obtained from a human donor who received an intestinal transplant. The sequencing used unstimulated CD4+ T cells sorted from spleen or lymph node cells, collected before intestinal transplant.

Here the CDR3 DNA reads TGCGCCAGCAGCACGGGGGGACCGGGAGATAAACTCACTGAAGCTTTCTTT. It codes for CASSTGGPGDKLTEAFF. The V gene is TRBV5-1, the J gene TRBJ1-1; tentative D call: TRBD1 (5 bases). The CDR3 covers 17 residues. V was pared by 4 bases and J by 4 bases, with 23 bases between. Per the germline V gene, CDR1 is SGHRS and CDR2 is YFSETQ.